This TCR beta chain derives from a study of cytomegalovirus exposure and HLA in healthy donors. The CDR3 length is 16 residues. CDR1 is MNHEY and CDR2 is SMNVEV in the germline V gene (reference sequence). Trimming cost V 6 bases and J 7 bases; bases outside gene matches: 11. 60 Vbeta and 13 Jbeta primers were used in PCR. Using immunoSEQ multiplex PCR, the repertoire was profiled, and TCRdb retains in-frame clones only, with some absent. Here the sample table reports some 200,000 clones. The chain links TRBV27 to TRBJ1-6; 8 bases are a match to TRBD1. Sequencing was performed on PBMCs. The sequence came from a boy younger than 18 in good health and CMV-seronegative. The CDR3 spells CASRPTQGGLNSPLHF. The CDR3 nucleotides are TGTGCCAGCAGACCCACACAGGGGGGTTTAAATTCACCCCTCCACTTT.